The 29 T cell receptor beta chains presented below share a single source sample, sequenced in a study of T cells in pancreatic ductal adenocarcinoma. Surgery without prior neoadjuvant therapy was the treatment of the selected pancreatic ductal adenocarcinoma patients. Assay: immunoSEQ multiplex PCR; the TCRdb copy retains only in-frame clones and omits some. The sample lists some 16,000 clones, approximately 90% occurring once. Sequencing was done on a sample of PBMCs. These receptors originate from a human donor with pancreatic ductal adenocarcinoma.

The chain's CDR3 is CASSTGLAGISSSYNEQFF. CDR3 nucleotide sequence: TGTGCCAGTAGTACGGGACTAGCGGGAATTTCAAGCTCCTACAATGAGCAGTTCTTC. V and J are TRBV19 and TRBJ2-1; 13 bases fit TRBD2. CDR1 and CDR2 (germline): LNHDA, SQIVND (reference sequence). V dropped 4 bases and J dropped 0; count of bases not matched to a gene: 9. This CDR3 region has 19 residues.

The chain carries TRBV27 and TRBJ1-4; D call uncertain. CDR1 is MNHEY and CDR2 is SMNVEV in the germline V gene (reference sequence). The CDR3 is made up of 17 amino acids. V gave up 0 bases and J gave up 7 bases, with 18 bases separating them. CDR3 coding DNA: TGTGCCAGCAGTTTATCGAGACCTCCCGCGAGGTTTGAAAAACTGTTTTTT. Translating gives CASSLSRPPARFEKLFF.

The genes are TRBV5-4 and TRBJ1-2; TRBD1 agrees at 7 bases. Germline V lookup: CDR1 SGHNT, CDR2 YYREEE (reference sequence). Trimming cost V 0 bases and J 5 bases; bases outside gene matches: 7. This CDR3 contains 15 residues. The CDR3 coding sequence is TGTGCCAGCAGCTTGGAGCCAGGGGGTCCTTATGGCTACACCTTC. Its protein product is CASSLEPGGPYGYTF. The complete variable domain, with remaining parts taken from reference TRBV5-4 and TRBJ1-2, reads ETGVTQSPTHLIKTRGQQVTLRCSSQSGHNTVSWYQQALGQGPQFIFQYYREEENGRGNFPPRFSGLQFPNYSSELNVNALELDDSALYLCASSLEPGGPYGYTFGSGTRLTVV.

This clone has a single count. V usage is TRBV5-1 and J usage is TRBJ1-1; D remains ambiguous. Trimming took 2 bases from V and 10 from J, leaving 12 bases between them. Germline CDR1 SGHRS, CDR2 YFSETQ. The CDR3 runs to 12 residues. CDR3 DNA: TGCGCCAGCAGCTTTGGGGATTTCGGAGCTTTCTTT. The encoded protein is CASSFGDFGAFF.

This chain joins TRBV5-8 and TRBJ1-4; TRBD1 agrees at 8 bases. Unmatched junction bases numbered 1, after V lost 2 bases and J lost 1 base. From germline, CDR1 is SGHTS and CDR2 YDEGEE. CDR3 length: 15 residues. This CDR3 reads CASSFDRGTNEKLFF. In DNA form, the CDR3 reads TGTGCCAGCAGCTTCGACAGGGGAACTAATGAAAAACTGTTTTTT.

The chain recombines TRBV27 with TRBJ1-1, with 9 bases fitting TRBD1. Germline V gene sequence: CDR1 MNHEY, CDR2 SMNVEV (reference sequence). The J segment lost 4 bases and the V segment lost 5 bases, leaving 8 bases of the junction unmatched. The length of the CDR3 is 15 residues. CDR3 residues: CASSLAATGGTEAFF. CDR3 coding DNA: TGTGCCAGCAGTCTCGCCGCGACAGGGGGCACTGAAGCTTTCTTT.

J is TRBJ2-5 and V is TRBV7-9; a possible D gene is TRBD1 (6 bases). The germline V and J ends were trimmed by 10 bases and 3 bases, with 21 bases remaining between them. There are 15 residues in the CDR3. Germline lookup yields CDR1 SEHNR and CDR2 FQNEAQ (reference sequence). The CDR3 nucleotides are TGTGCCACCCAGCTTATACACGCAGGGGAAGAGACCCAGTACTTC. Translation: CATQLIHAGEETQYF.

This chain uses TRBV5-1 with TRBJ2-7, with 7 bases fitting TRBD1. There are 15 residues in the CDR3. Germline V lookup: CDR1 SGHRS, CDR2 YFSETQ. The trim removed 0 bases at V and 3 bases at J, leaving 6 bases unmatched. For the CDR3, the DNA is TGCGCCAGCAGCTTGGCGCCGGGACAGAGCTACGAGCAGTACTTC. This sequence encodes CASSLAPGQSYEQYF.

This clone was recorded once. The chain is built from TRBV28 and TRBJ2-5; weak D call: TRBD1 (6 bases). CDR1 MDHEN and CDR2 SYDVKM come from the germline V gene. The CDR3 covers 15 residues. The germline V and J ends were trimmed by 6 bases and 0 bases, with 14 bases remaining between them. The CDR3 DNA reads TGTGCCAGCAGACGCAGGGGCAAGTACCAAGAGACCCAGTACTTC. Translating it yields CASRRRGKYQETQYF. The full variable domain, its missing parts supplied by reference TRBV28 and TRBJ2-5, is DVKVTQSSRYLVKRTGEKVFLECVQDMDHENMFWYRQDPGLGLRLIYFSYDVKMKEKGDIPEGYSVSREKKERFSLILESASTNQTSMYLCASRRRGKYQETQYFGPGTRLLVL.

The V and J genes are TRBV7-9 and TRBJ1-3; D is ambiguous. V dropped 5 bases and J dropped 6 bases, with 14 bases sitting between them. The V gene's germline CDR1 is SEHNR and CDR2 FQNEAQ (reference sequence). This CDR3 region has 14 residues. CDR3 sequence reads: CASSNQPRENTIYF. The CDR3 DNA is TGTGCCAGCAGCAATCAACCCCGCGAAAACACCATATATTTT.

The chain employs TRBV21-1 and TRBJ2-3; the table's D call, TRBD2, was not checked against the DNA. TRBV21-1 is flagged as a pseudogene. This CDR3 is built from 19 residues. CDR3 in amino acids: CASSKISPTSGSPRDTQYF. CDR3 DNA sequence: TGTGCCAGCAGCAAAATTTCCCCGACTAGCGGGAGCCCCCGTGATACGCAGTATTTT.

This chain links TRBV10-1 with TRBJ1-1; tentatively, D is TRBD1 (5 bases). The V gene lost 6 bases and the J gene lost 3 bases, with 11 bases spanning the gap. There are 13 residues in the CDR3. Germline V CDR1 and CDR2: WNHNN, SYGVQD (reference sequence). The CDR3 DNA sequence: TGCGCCAGCAGGAGAGGGGACGACACTGAAGCTTTCTTT. This sequence encodes CASRRGDDTEAFF.

The chain combines TRBV2 with TRBJ1-4, with a weak D call TRBD1 (6 bases). V was clipped by 5 bases and J by 3 bases, with 10 bases between them. The CDR3 extends over 14 amino acids. Germline V gene lookup returns CDR1 SNHLY and CDR2 FYNNEI. DNA of the CDR3: TGTGCCAGCAGTAGGGGGGGAGCTAATGAAAAACTGTTTTTT. It yields the protein CASSRGGANEKLFF.

The J gene is TRBJ2-5, the V gene TRBV5-5, with D perhaps matching TRBD1 (5 bases). Germline V gene lookup returns CDR1 SGHKS and CDR2 YYEKEE (reference sequence). Between the trimmed V and J ends, which lost 1 base and 1 base, there was a span of 11 bases. CDR3 length: 15 amino acids. CDR3 nucleotide sequence: TGTGCCAGCAGCTTGAGGGGTATCGCCCAAGAGACCCAGTACTTC. It encodes CASSLRGIAQETQYF.

This chain links TRBV7-2 with TRBJ1-1; TRBD1 matches 11 bases. Trimming removed 5 bases from V and 0 bases from J; junction bases left unmatched: 5. Per the germline V gene, CDR1 is SGHTA and CDR2 is FQGNSA. The CDR3 is 16 amino acids. The CDR3 nucleotides read TGTGCCAGCAGCCCCCGGACAGGGGGCATGAACACTGAAGCTTTCTTT. Translated: CASSPRTGGMNTEAFF.

The V call is TRBV10-3, the J call TRBJ1-5; 8 nucleotides agree with TRBD1. The CDR3 covers 16 residues. CDR1 ENHRY and CDR2 SYGVKD come from the germline V gene. V trimming: 6 bases; J trimming: 0 bases; junction bases outside the gene matches: 7. The CDR3 sequence: CAIRRQGPDSNQPQHF. The CDR3 nucleotides are TGTGCCATCAGAAGACAGGGGCCGGATAGCAATCAGCCCCAGCATTTT.

The rearrangement links TRBV7-2 to TRBJ1-5; 10 positions match TRBD1. The germline gives CDR1 SGHTA, CDR2 FQGNSA. V lost 5 bases to trimming and J lost 2 bases; unmatched junction nucleotides: 9. The CDR3 is made up of 17 amino acids. The CDR3 protein is CASSPGTGASGNQPQHF. The CDR3 nucleotides are TGTGCCAGCAGCCCGGGGACAGGGGCCTCGGGCAATCAGCCCCAGCATTTT. Looking up the rest from reference TRBV7-2 and TRBJ1-5 gives the full variable domain: GAGVSQSPSNKVTEKGKDVELRCDPISGHTALYWYRQSLGQGLEFLIYFQGNSAPDKSGLPSDRFSAERTGGSVSTLTIQRTQQEDSAVYLCASSPGTGASGNQPQHFGDGTRLSIL.

This clone was counted only a few times. The chain recombines TRBV5-6 with TRBJ2-3; D not resolved. Trimming pared 0 bases from V and 0 bases from J, leaving 8 bases between. This CDR3 is built from 15 residues. The germline gives CDR1 SGHDT, CDR2 YYEEEE. The CDR3 DNA sequence: TGTGCCAGCAGCTTGGACCCGGATAGCACAGATACGCAGTATTTT. Residues: CASSLDPDSTDTQYF.

This clone was picked up one time. DNA of the CDR3: TGTGCCAGCAGTCAAGAGTATTGGACTGCAACTAATGAAAAACTGTTTTTT. Protein: CASSQEYWTATNEKLFF. The chain recombines TRBV28 with TRBJ1-4, with D uncertain. This CDR3 is built from 17 residues. V was shortened by 5 bases and J by 0 bases, with 16 bases between the two germline ends. The germline gives CDR1 MDHEN, CDR2 SYDVKM.

The chain combines TRBV4-1 with TRBJ2-1; TRBD1 agrees at 11 bases. The CDR3 sequence is 16 residues long. With 3 bases clipped from V and 4 bases from J, the junction kept 5 bases outside the gene matches. CDR1 is MGHRA and CDR2 is YSYEKL in the germline V gene. CDR3 nucleotides: TGCGCCAGCAGCCACTTGGACAGGGGGCCTTACAATGAGCAGTTCTTC. Translated, it gives CASSHLDRGPYNEQFF.

V and J are TRBV14 and TRBJ2-7, with 10 bases matching TRBD1. With 3 bases clipped from V and 5 bases from J, the junction kept 4 bases outside the gene matches. The germline V gene has CDR1 SGHDN and CDR2 FVKESK. The CDR3 spans 14 residues. CDR3 coding DNA: TGTGCCAGCAGCCATCGGGACAGGGGTAACGAGCAGTACTTC. As protein: CASSHRDRGNEQYF.

V usage is TRBV9 and J usage is TRBJ2-5; D may be TRBD1 or TRBD2 (5 bases each). The V gene's germline CDR1 is SGDLS and CDR2 YYNGEE. This CDR3 has 18 residues. V lost 1 base to trimming and J lost 0 bases, with 19 bases between them. Here the CDR3 reads CASSVNRRRFSDQETQYF. The DNA for the CDR3 is TGTGCCAGCAGCGTAAACAGGAGGCGGTTTTCTGACCAAGAGACCCAGTACTTC.

This sequence joins TRBV6-5 and TRBJ2-1, with D perhaps TRBD2 (5 bases). Trimming cost V 8 bases and J 6 bases, with 20 bases left between them. The CDR3 runs to 15 residues. Germline CDR1 reads MNHEY; CDR2 reads SVGAGI. The CDR3 protein is CASADYPEPFNEQFF. In DNA, the CDR3 is TGTGCCAGCGCAGACTACCCGGAACCCTTCAATGAGCAGTTCTTC.

The chain employs TRBV7-2 and TRBJ2-7, with TRBD1 matching 8 bases. The CDR3 is 16 amino acids. V lost 1 base and J lost 2; bases outside the gene matches: 7. Per germline, CDR1 SGHTA and CDR2 FQGNSA. The CDR3 here is CASSLDGTGRAYEQYF. The CDR3 bases are TGTGCCAGCAGCTTAGACGGGACAGGAAGGGCCTACGAGCAGTACTTC.

V usage is TRBV18 and J usage is TRBJ1-2, with TRBD1 matching 11 bases. V was clipped by 7 bases and J by 8 bases; unmatched bases: 6. The CDR3 extends over 13 amino acids. Looked up from germline, CDR1 is KGHSH and CDR2 is LQKENI. CDR3 DNA sequence: TGTGCCAGCTACGGACAGGGGGCGCGGGGCTACACCTTC. Protein: CASYGQGARGYTF. Full variable domain (remainder filled in from reference TRBV18 and TRBJ1-2): NAGVMQNPRHLVRRRGQEARLRCSPMKGHSHVYWYRQLPEEGLKFMVYLQKENIIDESGMPKERFSAEFPKEGPSILRIQQVVRGDSAAYFCASYGQGARGYTFGSGTRLTVV.

The chain joins TRBV2 to TRBJ1-1; 7 nucleotides line up with TRBD1. The CDR3 has 13 residues. CDR1 and CDR2 (germline): SNHLY, FYNNEI. The ends lost 3 bases at V and 7 bases at J; junction bases unmatched: 5. CDR3 amino acids: CASSDSGQFEAFF. The CDR3, as DNA: TGTGCCAGCAGTGATTCGGGACAGTTTGAAGCTTTCTTT.

The chain recombines TRBV19 with TRBJ2-5; 8 positions agree with TRBD1. The CDR3 sequence is 14 residues long. The J segment lost 7 bases and the V segment lost 3 bases, leaving 7 bases of the junction unmatched. Per the germline V gene, CDR1 is LNHDA and CDR2 is SQIVND (reference sequence). The CDR3 spells CASSMDFQGATQYF. In nucleotides, the CDR3 is TGTGCCAGTAGTATGGACTTTCAGGGGGCGACCCAGTACTTC.

This sequence joins TRBV6-6 and TRBJ1-5; D is perhaps TRBD1 (5 bases). CDR1 is MNHNY, CDR2 SVGAGI, per germline (reference sequence). This CDR3 region has 15 residues. The V end was cut by 6 bases, the J end by 0 bases, with 12 bases between. CDR3 region: CASSSRQGSNQPQHF. The CDR3 DNA follows: TGTGCCAGCAGCTCGAGGCAGGGTAGCAATCAGCCCCAGCATTTT.

This chain joins TRBV4-3 and TRBJ2-3, with D tentatively TRBD2 (6 bases). V dropped 0 bases and J dropped 5 bases, with 12 bases sitting between them. Germline V gene lookup returns CDR1 LGHNA and CDR2 YSLEER. The CDR3 is 15 residues long. CDR3 in amino acids: CASSQDLVGGDTQYF. DNA of the CDR3: TGCGCCAGCAGCCAAGATCTAGTGGGGGGAGATACGCAGTATTTT.